A single T cell receptor (beta chain) is shown here with its context. No antigen is known for it. Looked up from germline, CDR1 is MNHEY and CDR2 is SVGAGI. V lost 4 bases and J lost 7, with 20 bases in between. This CDR3 region has 16 residues. The data were taken from a study of T-cell reconstitution after alpha-beta-depleted transplantation in children. Findings and limits, study-wide: At day 60, the high TCRbeta diversity found in some patients originated from recipient T cells and thymic progenitors that had survived. Approximately two months post-transplant, alpha-beta T cells reportedly originated from several hundred expanded graft clones. Counts and diversity of T cells one year after transplant came mostly from newly produced T cells.

Preparation of the TCRbeta library used unique molecular identifiers. TCRdb called the PCR reads again in MiXCR, with one record for every CDR3 protein. The table includes 610,000 or so distinct CDR3 sequences, 25% to 30% detected once. The source of this sequence is a boy under two years old with Wiskott-Aldrich syndrome, due to receive a stem cell transplant. V and J are TRBV6-5 and TRBJ2-1; D might be TRBD1 or TRBD2, each matching 5 bases. The source was PBMCs, collected before TCRalphabeta/CD19-depleted stem cell transplant. CDR3 in amino acids: CASSSMSGTLSNEQFF. The CDR3 DNA is TGTGCCAGCAGTTCTATGTCCGGGACCCTTTCAAATGAGCAGTTCTTC.